This T cell receptor (beta chain) was retrieved from a study of T cell clonotyping in hematopoietic cell transplantation. This clone was detected once. Germline CDR1 reads MNHEY; CDR2 reads SVGAGI. The CDR3 length is 16 residues. With 0 bases clipped from V and 4 bases from J, the junction kept 6 bases outside the gene matches. Here immunoSEQ multiplex PCR was the method, and the copy in TCRdb shows in-frame clones only, minus some. Of more than 10,000 clones in the sample, approximately 92% were seen once. This clonotype was obtained from a man younger than 40 in good health. Some clones in this sample may be carry-over from other donors' samples. The sample was peripheral blood mononuclear cells. This rearrangement joins TRBV6-5 to TRBJ2-7; 10 bases match TRBD1. Written as DNA, the CDR3 is TGTGCCAGCAGTTACTCTGGACCGGGACAGGGGTACGAGCAGTACTTC. Translation gives CASSYSGPGQGYEQYF.